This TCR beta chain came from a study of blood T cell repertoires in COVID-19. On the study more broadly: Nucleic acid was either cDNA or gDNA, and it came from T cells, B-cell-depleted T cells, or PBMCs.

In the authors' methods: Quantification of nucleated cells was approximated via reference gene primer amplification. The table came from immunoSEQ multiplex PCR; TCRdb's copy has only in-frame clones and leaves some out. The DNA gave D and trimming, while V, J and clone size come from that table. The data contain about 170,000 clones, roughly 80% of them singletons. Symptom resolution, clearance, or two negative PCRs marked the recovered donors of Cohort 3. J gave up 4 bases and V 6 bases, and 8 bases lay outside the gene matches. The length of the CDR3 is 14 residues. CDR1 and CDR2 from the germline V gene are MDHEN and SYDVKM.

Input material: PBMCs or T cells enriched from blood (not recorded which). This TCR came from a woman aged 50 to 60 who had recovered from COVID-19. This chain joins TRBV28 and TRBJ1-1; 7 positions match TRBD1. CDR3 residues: CASSPGGRITEAFF. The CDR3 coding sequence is TGTGCCAGCAGCCCAGGGGGTAGAATCACTGAAGCTTTCTTT. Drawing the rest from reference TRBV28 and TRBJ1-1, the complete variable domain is DVKVTQSSRYLVKRTGEKVFLECVQDMDHENMFWYRQDPGLGLRLIYFSYDVKMKEKGDIPEGYSVSREKKERFSLILESASTNQTSMYLCASSPGGRITEAFFGQGTRLTVV.